These 2 T cell receptor beta chains share one sample of origin, sequenced in a study of T-cell memory formation after mild COVID-19. MiXCR was run by TCRdb on the 5' RACE reads, yielding one entry per CDR3 protein. The sample contains 200,000 to 250,000 distinct CDR3 sequences, around 9.1% of which appear only once. Material for sequencing was PBMCs or a T cell subset sorted from them (not recorded which). These receptors came from a man between 18 and 29 years old who had mild COVID-19 (a few samples of this study predate the infection). Cell type and time point are not known.

This clonotype was detected ten times or more. V usage is TRBV7-2 and J usage is TRBJ2-3, with TRBD2 identical over 8 bases. From germline, CDR1 is SGHTA and CDR2 FQGNSA. The CDR3 length is 16 residues. V shed 5 bases, J shed 6 bases, and the junction held 13 bases outside the gene matches. The CDR3 DNA reads as TGTGCCAGCAGCGGCTACGGGGGGGCCATCGGTGATACGCAGTATTTT. This gives the protein CASSGYGGAIGDTQYF. Full variable domain (outside the CDR3, taken from reference TRBV7-2 and TRBJ2-3): GAGVSQSPSNKVTEKGKDVELRCDPISGHTALYWYRQSLGQGLEFLIYFQGNSAPDKSGLPSDRFSAERTGGSVSTLTIQRTQQEDSAVYLCASSGYGGAIGDTQYFGPGTRLTVL.

This clonotype was detected a few times. The genes are TRBV6-6 and TRBJ2-7; possibly TRBD1 for D (6 bases). The V and J ends lost 4 bases and 2 bases respectively, with 15 bases between them. Germline V CDR1 and CDR2: MNHNY, SVGAGI (reference sequence). The CDR3 has 15 amino acids. The CDR3 is CASSSPGHSTYEQYF. CDR3 sequence (DNA): TGTGCCAGCAGTTCACCGGGACACAGCACCTACGAGCAGTACTTC.